The clone carrying this T cell receptor (beta chain) was recorded at least ten times. These data originate in a study of Graves' ophthalmopathy and Graves' hyperthyroidism. Scientists amplified the TCR beta CDR3 regions from RNA transcripts. Second-round multiplex PCR came after first-round RT-PCR with HTBI primers. TCRdb used MiXCR to reprocess the multiplex PCR reads, holding one entry per CDR3 protein. The data hold approximately 500,000 distinct CDR3 sequences, with approximately 15% observed a single time. This sequence was found in a woman in her thirties with Graves' ophthalmopathy. The specimen was blood.

DNA for the CDR3: TGCAGTGCTCACACACAGGGGGCTGACACTGAAGCTTTCTTT. It codes for CSAHTQGADTEAFF. The rearrangement joins TRBV20-1 to TRBJ1-1; 9 bases are shared with TRBD1. V was clipped by 5 bases and J by 3 bases; unmatched bases: 7. Germline loops: CDR1 DFQATT, CDR2 SNEGSKA (reference sequence). The CDR3 extends over 14 amino acids.